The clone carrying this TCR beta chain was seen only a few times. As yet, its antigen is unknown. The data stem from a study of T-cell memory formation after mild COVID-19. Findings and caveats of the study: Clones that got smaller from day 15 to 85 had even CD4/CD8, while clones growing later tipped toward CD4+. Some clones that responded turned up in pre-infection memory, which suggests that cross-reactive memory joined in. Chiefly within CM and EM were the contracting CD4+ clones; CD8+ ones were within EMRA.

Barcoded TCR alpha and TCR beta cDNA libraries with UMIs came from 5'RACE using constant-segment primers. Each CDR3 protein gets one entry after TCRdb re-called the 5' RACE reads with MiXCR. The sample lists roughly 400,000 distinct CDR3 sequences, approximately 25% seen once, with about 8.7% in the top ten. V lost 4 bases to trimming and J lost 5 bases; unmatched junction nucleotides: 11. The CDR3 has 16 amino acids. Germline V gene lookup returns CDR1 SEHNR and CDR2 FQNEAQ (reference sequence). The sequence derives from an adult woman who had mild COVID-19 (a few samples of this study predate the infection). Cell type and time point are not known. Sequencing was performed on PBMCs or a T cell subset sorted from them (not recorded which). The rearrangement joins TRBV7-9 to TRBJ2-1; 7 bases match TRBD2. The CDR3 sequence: CASSSSQREAHNEQFF. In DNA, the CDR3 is TGTGCCAGCAGCTCCTCCCAGCGGGAAGCGCACAATGAGCAGTTCTTC.